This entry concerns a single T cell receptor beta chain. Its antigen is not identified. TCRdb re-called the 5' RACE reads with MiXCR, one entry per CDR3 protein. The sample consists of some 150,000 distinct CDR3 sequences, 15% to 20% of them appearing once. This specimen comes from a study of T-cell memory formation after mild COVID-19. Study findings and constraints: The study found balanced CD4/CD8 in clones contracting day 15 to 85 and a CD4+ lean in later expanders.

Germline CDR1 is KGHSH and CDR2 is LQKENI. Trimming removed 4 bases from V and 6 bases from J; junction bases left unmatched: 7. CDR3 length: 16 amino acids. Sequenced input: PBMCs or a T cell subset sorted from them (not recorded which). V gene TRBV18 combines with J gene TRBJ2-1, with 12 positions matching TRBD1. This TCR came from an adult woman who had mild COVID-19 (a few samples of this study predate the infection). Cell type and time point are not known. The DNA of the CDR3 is TGTGCCAGCTCACTGACCGGGACAGGGGGCCGCAATGAGCAGTTCTTC. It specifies CASSLTGTGGRNEQFF.